This TCR beta chain was found in a study of T cells after yellow fever vaccination. Points from the study as a whole: Contamination of FACS-sorted repertoires by abundant clonotypes from the bulk population could occur. Post-booster reappearance was seen for most primary-vaccination clones (96% CD4, around 90% CD8).

From germline, CDR1 is SSHAT and CDR2 FNYEAQ (reference sequence). The CDR3 is 15 residues long. The study made its TCR cDNA through 5'RACE template switching. That step introduced a universal primer site along with UMIs. A single record per CDR3 protein comes from TCRdb applying MiXCR to the 5' RACE reads. Of about 330,000 distinct CDR3 sequences listed, about 4% are singletons. Note on this clonotype: What it binds is not known. An end of the junction does not agree with germline; a read error may underlie this.

Sequencing used PBMCs, obtained 5 days after the yellow fever booster vaccination. The rearrangement uses TRBV7-7 and TRBJ2-1; 9 positions match TRBD2. This TCR came from a man aged 18 to 30 who received the YFV17D yellow fever vaccine. CDR3: CASSPGAGGYNEQFF. CDR3 in DNA: TGTGCTAGCAGCCCCGGAGCGGGGGGATACAATGAGCAGTTCTTC.